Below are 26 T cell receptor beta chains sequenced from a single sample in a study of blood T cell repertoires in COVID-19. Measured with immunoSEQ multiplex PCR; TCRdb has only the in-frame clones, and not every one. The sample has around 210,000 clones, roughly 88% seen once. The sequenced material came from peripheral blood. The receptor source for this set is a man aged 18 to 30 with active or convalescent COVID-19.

CDR3 residues: CASRDPGENEQFF. Written as DNA, the CDR3 is TGTGCCAGCAGGGATCCTGGAGAAAATGAGCAGTTCTTC. V and J are TRBV6-5 and TRBJ2-1; D ambiguous. This CDR3 region has 13 residues. Germline V gene lookup returns CDR1 MNHEY and CDR2 SVGAGI. Trimming pared 6 bases from V and 7 bases from J, leaving 13 bases between.

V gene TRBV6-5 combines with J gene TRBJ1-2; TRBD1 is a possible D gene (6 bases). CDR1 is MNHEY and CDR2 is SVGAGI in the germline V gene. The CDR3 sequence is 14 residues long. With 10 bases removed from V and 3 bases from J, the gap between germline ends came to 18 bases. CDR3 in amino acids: CATKGGGAYYGYTF. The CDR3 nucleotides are TGTGCCACCAAAGGGGGGGGCGCTTACTATGGCTACACCTTC.

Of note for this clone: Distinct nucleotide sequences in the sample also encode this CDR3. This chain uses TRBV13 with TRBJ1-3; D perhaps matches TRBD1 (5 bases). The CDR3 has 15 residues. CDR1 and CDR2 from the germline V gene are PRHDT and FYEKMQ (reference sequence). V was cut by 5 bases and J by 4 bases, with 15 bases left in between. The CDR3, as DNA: TGTGCCAGCAGCGATATCGGGACTCCCGGAAACACCATATATTTT. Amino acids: CASSDIGTPGNTIYF.

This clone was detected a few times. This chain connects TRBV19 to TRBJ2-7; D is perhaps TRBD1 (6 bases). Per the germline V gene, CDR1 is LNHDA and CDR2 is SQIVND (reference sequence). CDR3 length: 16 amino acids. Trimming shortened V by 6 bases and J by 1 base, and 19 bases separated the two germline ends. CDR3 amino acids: CASSPSRDTGSYEQYF. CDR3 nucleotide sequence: TGTGCCAGTAGCCCAAGCCGGGACACAGGATCCTACGAGCAGTACTTC. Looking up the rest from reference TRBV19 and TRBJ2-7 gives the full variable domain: DGGITQSPKYLFRKEGQNVTLSCEQNLNHDAMYWYRQDPGQGLRLIYYSQIVNDFQKGDIAEGYSVSREKKESFPLTVTSAQKNPTAFYLCASSPSRDTGSYEQYFGPGTRLTVT.

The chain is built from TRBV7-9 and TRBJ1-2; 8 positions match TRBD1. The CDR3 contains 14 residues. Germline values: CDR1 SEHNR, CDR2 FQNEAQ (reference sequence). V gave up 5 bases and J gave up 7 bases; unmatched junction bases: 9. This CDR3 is CASSPGDRGGGYTF. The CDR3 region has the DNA TGTGCCAGCAGCCCTGGTGACAGGGGAGGTGGCTACACCTTC.

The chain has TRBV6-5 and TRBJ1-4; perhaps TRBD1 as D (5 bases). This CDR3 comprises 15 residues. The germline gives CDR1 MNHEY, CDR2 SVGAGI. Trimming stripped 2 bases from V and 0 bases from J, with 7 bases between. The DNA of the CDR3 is TGTGCCAGCAGTTACGGGGGGACAACTAATGAAAAACTGTTTTTT. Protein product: CASSYGGTTNEKLFF.

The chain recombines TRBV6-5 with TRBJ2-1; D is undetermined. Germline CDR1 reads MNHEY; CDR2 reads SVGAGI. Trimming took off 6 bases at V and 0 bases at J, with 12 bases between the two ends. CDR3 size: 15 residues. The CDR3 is CASRFRQNSYNEQFF. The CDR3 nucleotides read TGTGCCAGCAGATTCAGACAAAACTCCTACAATGAGCAGTTCTTC.

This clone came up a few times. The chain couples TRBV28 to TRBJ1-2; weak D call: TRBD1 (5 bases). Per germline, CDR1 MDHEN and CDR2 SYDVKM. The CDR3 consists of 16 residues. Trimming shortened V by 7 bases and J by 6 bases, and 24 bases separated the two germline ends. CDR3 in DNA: TGTGCCAGCACCACCTCCGCCCCAGGGCTCGTTCATGGCTACACCTTC. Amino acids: CASTTSAPGLVHGYTF.

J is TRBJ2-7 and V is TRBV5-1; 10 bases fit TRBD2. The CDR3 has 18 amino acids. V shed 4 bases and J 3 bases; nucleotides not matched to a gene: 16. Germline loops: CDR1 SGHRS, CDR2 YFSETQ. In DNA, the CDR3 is TGCGCCAGCAGCCTGGGGGGGCTAGCGGGAGATCTGTACTACGAGCAGTACTTC. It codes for CASSLGGLAGDLYYEQYF.

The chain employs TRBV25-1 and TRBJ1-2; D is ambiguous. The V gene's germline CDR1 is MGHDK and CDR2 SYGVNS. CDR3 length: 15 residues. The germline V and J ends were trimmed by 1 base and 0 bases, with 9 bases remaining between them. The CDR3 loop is CASSESNGPNYGYTF. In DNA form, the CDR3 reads TGTGCCAGCAGTGAATCGAATGGCCCTAACTATGGCTACACCTTC.

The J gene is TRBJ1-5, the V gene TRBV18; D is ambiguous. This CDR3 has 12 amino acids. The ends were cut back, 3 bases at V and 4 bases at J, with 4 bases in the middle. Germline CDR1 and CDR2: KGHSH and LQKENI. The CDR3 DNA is TGTGCCAGCTCACCTCCGAATCAGCCCCAGCATTTT. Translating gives CASSPPNQPQHF.

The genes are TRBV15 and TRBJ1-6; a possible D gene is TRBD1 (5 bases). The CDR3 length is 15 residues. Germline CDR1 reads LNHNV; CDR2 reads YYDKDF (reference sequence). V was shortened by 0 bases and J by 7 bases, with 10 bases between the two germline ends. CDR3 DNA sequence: TGTGCCACCAGCAGAGATTATGACAGCAATTCACCCCTCCACTTT. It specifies CATSRDYDSNSPLHF.

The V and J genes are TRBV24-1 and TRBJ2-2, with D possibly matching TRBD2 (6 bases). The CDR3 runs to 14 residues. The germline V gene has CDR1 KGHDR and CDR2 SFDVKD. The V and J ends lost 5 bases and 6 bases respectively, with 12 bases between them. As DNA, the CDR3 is TGTGCCACCAGTGTCGTAGGAGGGCCCGGGGAGCTGTTTTTT. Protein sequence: CATSVVGGPGELFF.

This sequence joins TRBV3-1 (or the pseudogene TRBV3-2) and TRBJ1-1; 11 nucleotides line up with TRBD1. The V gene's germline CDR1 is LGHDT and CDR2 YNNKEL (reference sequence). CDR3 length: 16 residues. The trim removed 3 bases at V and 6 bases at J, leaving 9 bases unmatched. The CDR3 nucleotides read TGTGCCAGCAGCCAGAGACCGGGACAGGGGGGCCCTGAAGCTTTCTTT. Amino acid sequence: CASSQRPGQGGPEAFF.

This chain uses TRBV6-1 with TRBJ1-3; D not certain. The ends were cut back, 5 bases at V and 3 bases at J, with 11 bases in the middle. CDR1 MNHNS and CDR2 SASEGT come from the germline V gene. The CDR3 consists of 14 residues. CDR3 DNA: TGTGCCAGCAGTTTCTACAGCCTTGGAAACACCATATATTTT. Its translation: CASSFYSLGNTIYF.

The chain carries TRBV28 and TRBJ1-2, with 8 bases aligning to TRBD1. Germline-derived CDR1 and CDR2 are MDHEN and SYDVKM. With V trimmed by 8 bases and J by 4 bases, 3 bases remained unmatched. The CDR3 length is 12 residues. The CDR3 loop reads CASQGAPYGYTF. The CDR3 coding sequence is TGTGCCAGCCAGGGGGCCCCCTATGGCTACACCTTC.

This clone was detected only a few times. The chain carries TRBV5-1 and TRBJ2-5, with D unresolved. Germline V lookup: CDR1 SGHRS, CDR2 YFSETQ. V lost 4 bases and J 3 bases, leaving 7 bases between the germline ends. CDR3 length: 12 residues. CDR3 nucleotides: TGCGCCAGCAGCGCCAGCGAAGAGACCCAGTACTTC. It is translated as CASSASEETQYF.

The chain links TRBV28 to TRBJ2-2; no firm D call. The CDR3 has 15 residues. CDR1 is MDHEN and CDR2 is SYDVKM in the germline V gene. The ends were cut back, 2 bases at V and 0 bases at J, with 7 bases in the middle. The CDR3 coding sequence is TGTGCCAGCAGTTTACGCGTCCCGAACACCGGGGAGCTGTTTTTT. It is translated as CASSLRVPNTGELFF.

The CDR3 DNA reads as TGTGCCACCAGCCGGGACAGGGGCGAAGCTTTCTTT. It translates to CATSRDRGEAFF. The rearrangement links TRBV6-5 to TRBJ1-1, with 10 positions matching TRBD1. V dropped 10 bases and J dropped 8; count of bases not matched to a gene: 7. The CDR3 runs to 12 residues. CDR1 is MNHEY and CDR2 is SVGAGI in the germline V gene.

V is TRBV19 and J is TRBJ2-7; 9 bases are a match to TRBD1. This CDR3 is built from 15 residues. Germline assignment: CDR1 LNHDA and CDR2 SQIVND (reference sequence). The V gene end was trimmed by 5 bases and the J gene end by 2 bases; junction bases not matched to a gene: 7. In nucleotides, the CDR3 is TGTGCCAGTAGTTGGGGACAGGGCCTTGCCTACGAGCAGTACTTC. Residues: CASSWGQGLAYEQYF.

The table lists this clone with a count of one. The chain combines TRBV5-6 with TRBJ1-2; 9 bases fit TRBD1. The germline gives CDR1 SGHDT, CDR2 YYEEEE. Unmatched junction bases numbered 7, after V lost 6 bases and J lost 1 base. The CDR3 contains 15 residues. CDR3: CASTLPTGGNYGYTF. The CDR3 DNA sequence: TGTGCCAGCACCCTCCCGACAGGGGGTAACTATGGCTACACCTTC.

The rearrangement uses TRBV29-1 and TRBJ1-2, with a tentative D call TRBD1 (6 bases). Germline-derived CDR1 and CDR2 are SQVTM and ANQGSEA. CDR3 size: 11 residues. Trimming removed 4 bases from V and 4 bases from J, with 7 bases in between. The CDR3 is CSVADSYGYTF. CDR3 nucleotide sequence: TGCAGCGTTGCGGACAGCTATGGCTACACCTTC.

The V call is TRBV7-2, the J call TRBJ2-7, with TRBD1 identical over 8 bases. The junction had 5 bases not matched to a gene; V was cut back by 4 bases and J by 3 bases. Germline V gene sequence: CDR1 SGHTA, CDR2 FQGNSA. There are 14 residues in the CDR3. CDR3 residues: CASSSWDRIYEQYF. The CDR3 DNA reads TGTGCCAGCAGCTCATGGGACAGGATCTACGAGCAGTACTTC.

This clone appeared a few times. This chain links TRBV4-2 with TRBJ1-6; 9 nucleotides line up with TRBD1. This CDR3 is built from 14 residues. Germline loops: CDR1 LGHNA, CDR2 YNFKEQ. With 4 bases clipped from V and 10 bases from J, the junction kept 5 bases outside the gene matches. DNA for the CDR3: TGTGCCAGCAGCCGGGACAGGGAGTACTCACCCCTCCACTTT. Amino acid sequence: CASSRDREYSPLHF.

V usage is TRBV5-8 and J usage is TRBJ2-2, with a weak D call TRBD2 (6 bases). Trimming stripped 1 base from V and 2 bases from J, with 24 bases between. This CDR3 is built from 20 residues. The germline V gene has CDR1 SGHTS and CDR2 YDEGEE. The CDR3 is CASSLFAGSGRFSNTGELFF. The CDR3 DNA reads TGTGCCAGCAGCTTGTTTGCGGGATCCGGCCGTTTCTCTAACACCGGGGAGCTGTTTTTT.

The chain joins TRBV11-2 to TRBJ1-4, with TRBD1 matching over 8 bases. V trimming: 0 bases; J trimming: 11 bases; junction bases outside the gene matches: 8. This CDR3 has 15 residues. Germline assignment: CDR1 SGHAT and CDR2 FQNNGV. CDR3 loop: CASSLEPQGAQKLFF. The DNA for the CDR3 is TGTGCCAGCAGCTTAGAACCGCAGGGGGCGCAGAAACTGTTTTTT.